What follows are 20 T cell receptor beta chains derived from one specimen sequenced in a study of blood T cell repertoires in COVID-19. The table came from immunoSEQ multiplex PCR; TCRdb's copy has only in-frame clones and leaves some out. The table shows 100,000 to 150,000 clones, with around 88% occurring only once. Sequenced material: peripheral blood. The receptor set was obtained from a man aged 45-65 years with acute or convalescent COVID-19.

The J gene is TRBJ2-6, the V gene TRBV19, with TRBD1 matching 7 bases. Germline values: CDR1 LNHDA, CDR2 SQIVND (reference sequence). V lost 3 bases to trimming and J lost 2 bases; unmatched junction nucleotides: 4. The length of the CDR3 is 16 residues. DNA for the CDR3: TGTGCCAGTAGTATGCCTCAGGGGGCTGGGGCCAACGTCCTGACTTTC. This codes for CASSMPQGAGANVLTF.

The V and J genes are TRBV7-8 and TRBJ1-2; D is unclear. CDR3 length equals 15 residues. Trimming removed 3 bases from V and 2 bases from J, with 13 bases in between. From germline, CDR1 is SGHVS and CDR2 FQNEAQ. The CDR3 reads CASSFSRAGNYGYTF. The CDR3 DNA reads as TGTGCCAGCAGCTTTTCACGGGCGGGGAACTATGGCTACACCTTC.

The V and J genes are TRBV18 and TRBJ1-3; 7 nucleotides agree with TRBD1. Germline trimming cut 5 bases from V and 0 bases from J; bases unmatched to any gene: 16. In germline, CDR1 is KGHSH, CDR2 LQKENI. This CDR3 comprises 19 residues. The CDR3 coding sequence is TGTGCCAGCTCAAAGACAGGGTTGACGGTTCCTCGCTCTGGAAACACCATATATTTT. It specifies CASSKTGLTVPRSGNTIYF.

This clone was seen only a few times. The chain couples TRBV18 to TRBJ2-7; D might be TRBD1 (5 bases). This CDR3 comprises 14 residues. Trimming stripped 3 bases from V and 3 bases from J, with 12 bases between. Germline V lookup: CDR1 KGHSH, CDR2 LQKENI. The DNA for the CDR3 is TGTGCCAGCTCACCGATTAGGGGCGGCTACGAGCAGTACTTC. Translating it yields CASSPIRGGYEQYF.

V usage is TRBV4-2 and J usage is TRBJ2-7; D possibly corresponds to TRBD1 (5 bases). Germline lookup yields CDR1 LGHNA and CDR2 YNFKEQ. The CDR3 has 14 residues. Trimming pared 5 bases from V and 5 bases from J, leaving 16 bases between. The CDR3: CASSRRTRPDEQYF. The CDR3 nucleotides read TGTGCCAGCAGCAGACGGACAAGACCGGACGAGCAGTACTTC.

The rearrangement links TRBV12-3 or TRBV12-4 to TRBJ1-2; no definite D call. The CDR3 runs to 12 residues. V was trimmed by 3 bases and J by 6 bases, leaving 8 bases between them. In nucleotides, the CDR3 is TGTGCCAGCAGTTTCCAGGCGAATGGCTACACCTTC. This encodes CASSFQANGYTF.

The V gene is TRBV6-5, the J gene TRBJ1-5, with TRBD1 matching over 8 bases. The CDR3 loop spans 14 amino acids. Germline CDR1 reads MNHEY; CDR2 reads SVGAGI. Unmatched junction bases numbered 7, after V lost 2 bases and J lost 10 bases. The CDR3 reads CASSYDRGQFPQHF. DNA of the CDR3: TGTGCCAGCAGTTACGACAGGGGACAGTTTCCCCAGCATTTT.

Only one count was recorded for this clone. V usage is TRBV19 and J usage is TRBJ1-1; TRBD1 matches at 10 bases. Trimming removed 4 bases from V and 5 bases from J; junction bases left unmatched: 10. From germline, CDR1 is LNHDA and CDR2 SQIVND (reference sequence). The CDR3 is 16 residues long. CDR3: CASSNRDRGLGTEAFF. The DNA for the CDR3 is TGTGCCAGTAGTAACCGGGACAGGGGATTAGGGACTGAAGCTTTCTTT.

This chain links TRBV18 with TRBJ1-2; no clear D. Germline values: CDR1 KGHSH, CDR2 LQKENI. V was clipped by 3 bases and J by 3 bases, with 14 bases between them. The CDR3 runs to 15 residues. The DNA for the CDR3 is TGTGCCAGCTCACCCGTATTTGATTCAGACTATGGCTACACCTTC. This sequence encodes CASSPVFDSDYGYTF.

V is TRBV9 and J is TRBJ1-2; TRBD1 agrees at 9 bases. The V gene end was trimmed by 2 bases and the J gene end by 2 bases; junction bases not matched to a gene: 7. Germline CDR1 and CDR2: SGDLS and YYNGEE. This CDR3 is built from 16 residues. The CDR3 loop is CASSVGTGLLNYGYTF. CDR3 DNA: TGTGCCAGCAGCGTCGGGACAGGGTTGTTGAACTATGGCTACACCTTC.

The genes are TRBV6-5 and TRBJ1-5; 9 bases are shared with TRBD1. CDR3 size: 12 residues. Germline CDR1 and CDR2: MNHEY and SVGAGI. Unmatched junction bases numbered 4, after V lost 5 bases and J lost 11 bases. CDR3 region: CASSPDRGTQHF. The CDR3 DNA reads as TGTGCCAGCAGTCCCGACAGGGGGACCCAGCATTTT.

A single count supports this clone. The chain combines TRBV7-2 with TRBJ1-6; D unclear. There are 12 residues in the CDR3. Trimming removed 4 bases at V and 14 bases at J, with 12 bases between. From germline, CDR1 is SGHTA and CDR2 FQGNSA. The CDR3 sequence: CASSSTRSALHF. CDR3 in DNA: TGTGCCAGCAGCTCGACACGGTCGGCCCTCCACTTT.

This clone has only one observation. This chain links TRBV9 with TRBJ1-2; 9 bases agree with TRBD1. Germline CDR1 SGDLS, CDR2 YYNGEE. Trimming took 4 bases from V and 8 from J; bases not matched to a gene: 9. CDR3 length: 14 amino acids. Written as DNA, the CDR3 is TGTGCCAGCAGCAACCAGACAGGGGGGGTAGGCTACACCTTC. It yields the protein CASSNQTGGVGYTF.

The rearrangement uses TRBV5-1 and TRBJ2-5; 7 bases align to TRBD2. Trimming removed 3 bases from V and 5 bases from J; junction bases left unmatched: 4. The V gene's germline CDR1 is SGHRS and CDR2 YFSETQ. The CDR3 has 13 residues. In DNA form, the CDR3 reads TGCGCCAGCAGCTACCTGGGGGGGGAGACCCAGTACTTC. Its translation: CASSYLGGETQYF.

CDR3 sequence: CASSLQGVLTGYTF. The CDR3 DNA reads as TGTGCCAGCAGTCTCCAGGGGGTCCTTACAGGCTACACCTTC. This chain joins TRBV6-5 and TRBJ1-2, with 7 bases that match TRBD1. V was clipped by 5 bases and J by 8 bases; unmatched bases: 11. This CDR3 is 14 amino acids long. Looked up from germline, CDR1 is MNHEY and CDR2 is SVGAGI.

CDR3: CASSAPEGANEQFF. CDR3 DNA: TGTGCCAGCAGCGCCCCGGAGGGCGCGAATGAGCAGTTCTTC. The chain couples TRBV5-4 to TRBJ2-1; TRBD2 might be the D (6 bases). With 4 bases removed from V and 7 bases from J, the gap between germline ends came to 15 bases. From germline, CDR1 is SGHNT and CDR2 YYREEE (reference sequence). This CDR3 spans 14 amino acids.

The gene calls are TRBV3-1 (or the pseudogene TRBV3-2) and TRBJ2-4; D not resolved. The V gene's germline CDR1 is LGHDT and CDR2 YNNKEL (reference sequence). V was trimmed by 2 bases and J by 8 bases, leaving 10 bases between them. The CDR3 is 13 residues long. Written as DNA, the CDR3 is TGTGCCAGCAGCCAAAGTATCTCAGACATTCAGTACTTC. Its protein product is CASSQSISDIQYF.

This chain links TRBV9 with TRBJ1-4; D is undetermined. V lost 4 bases to trimming and J lost 0 bases, with 13 bases between them. The CDR3 is 16 residues long. CDR1 SGDLS and CDR2 YYNGEE come from the germline V gene. The CDR3 DNA sequence: TGTGCCAGCAGCTCGCGCCGTGCGCCAACTAATGAAAAACTGTTTTTT. This codes for CASSSRRAPTNEKLFF.

This clone was seen a few times. The gene calls are TRBV2 and TRBJ1-1, with 7 bases lining up with TRBD1. Germline V CDR1 and CDR2: SNHLY, FYNNEI. The CDR3 has 14 amino acids. V shed 8 bases, J shed 6 bases, and the junction held 12 bases outside the gene matches. The CDR3 loop is CASLERGRPAEAFF. As DNA, the CDR3 is TGTGCCAGCCTTGAGAGGGGGCGTCCGGCTGAAGCTTTCTTT.

The CDR3 is CASRAQGEASNQPQHF. DNA for the CDR3: TGTGCCAGCAGGGCGCAGGGGGAGGCCAGCAATCAGCCCCAGCATTTT. The chain employs TRBV6-6 and TRBJ1-5, with TRBD1 identical over 7 bases. Trimming at V came to 6 bases and at J to 1 base, leaving 9 bases not matched to a gene. Germline CDR1 is MNHNY and CDR2 is SVGAGI (reference sequence). The CDR3 length is 16 residues.